This T cell receptor beta chain was identified in a study of long-term antiretroviral therapy in people with HIV. Whole-study results and caveats: Pre-ART expanded TRB clones stayed dominant throughout, though often decreasing after ART. Transplant-donor-level diversity was not reached after ART, though diversity increased. Viral resistance, ART adherence and therapy changes all lacked available data.

The CDR3 has 18 residues. CDR1 SEHNR and CDR2 FQNEAQ come from the germline V gene (reference sequence). V lost 0 bases to trimming and J lost 3 bases; unmatched junction nucleotides: 7. For this clone: No antigen is known for it.

Every donor had one or more pre-ART and two or more post-ART PBMC samples. Researchers ran immunoSEQ v3.0 at survey level. Sequenced by immunoSEQ multiplex PCR; TCRdb stores in-frame clones only, minus some. The sample holds roughly 17,000 clones, 77% seen once. This TCR derives from a man aged 35-49 years with HIV. This specimen consisted of unsorted PBMCs, obtained 2.1 years after starting antiretroviral therapy. The rearrangement links TRBV7-9 to TRBJ2-3, with 12 nucleotides matching TRBD1. The CDR3 region has the DNA TGTGCCAGCAGCTTAGCTTGGGACAGGGGGCATCTTACAGATACGCAGTATTTT. Translated: CASSLAWDRGHLTDTQYF.